This T cell receptor beta chain is from a study of shared clonotypes between healthy human individuals. Study summary: There were three CD4 naive, three CD4 memory, two CD8 naive and one CD8 memory plates per donor.

Study-level points and caveats: Non-shared clonotypes had lower generation probabilities than clonotypes shared by all four sorted-subset donors.

This clone was seen a single time. Its antigen is currently unknown. Sequenced by immunoSEQ multiplex PCR; TCRdb stores in-frame clones only, minus some. The data show under 750,000 clones, with roughly 72% seen just once and approximately 1.8% held by the top ten. This TCR came from a woman in her 30s in good health. Sequencing input: memory CD4+ T cells sorted from blood. Subset in this sample: CD45RA-negative fraction.

CDR3 sequence (DNA): TGTGCCAGCAGCTTAGCATTCCGGACTGGGCGACACAATGAGCAGTTCTTC. Protein sequence: CASSLAFRTGRHNEQFF. The chain links TRBV11-2 to TRBJ2-1; perhaps TRBD2 as D (5 bases). Trimming removed 1 base from V and 5 bases from J, with 18 bases in between. This CDR3 has 17 residues. Germline V lookup: CDR1 SGHAT, CDR2 FQNNGV.